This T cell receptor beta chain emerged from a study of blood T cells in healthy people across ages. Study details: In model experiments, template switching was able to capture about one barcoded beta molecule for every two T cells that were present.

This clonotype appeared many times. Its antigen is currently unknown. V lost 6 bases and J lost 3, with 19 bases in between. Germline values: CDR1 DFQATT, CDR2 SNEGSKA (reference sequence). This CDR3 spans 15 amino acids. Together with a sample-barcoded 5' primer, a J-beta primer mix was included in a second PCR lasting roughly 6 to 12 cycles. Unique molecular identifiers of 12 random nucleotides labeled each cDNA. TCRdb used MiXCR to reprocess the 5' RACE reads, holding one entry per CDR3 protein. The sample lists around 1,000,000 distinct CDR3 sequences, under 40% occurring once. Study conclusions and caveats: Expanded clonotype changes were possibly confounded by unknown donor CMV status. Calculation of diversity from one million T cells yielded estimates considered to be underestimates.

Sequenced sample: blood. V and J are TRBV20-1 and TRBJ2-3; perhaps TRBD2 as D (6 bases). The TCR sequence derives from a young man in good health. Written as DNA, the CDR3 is TGCAGTGCCCCTCAGTGGGACGCGGGAACAGATACGCAGTATTTT. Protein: CSAPQWDAGTDTQYF.